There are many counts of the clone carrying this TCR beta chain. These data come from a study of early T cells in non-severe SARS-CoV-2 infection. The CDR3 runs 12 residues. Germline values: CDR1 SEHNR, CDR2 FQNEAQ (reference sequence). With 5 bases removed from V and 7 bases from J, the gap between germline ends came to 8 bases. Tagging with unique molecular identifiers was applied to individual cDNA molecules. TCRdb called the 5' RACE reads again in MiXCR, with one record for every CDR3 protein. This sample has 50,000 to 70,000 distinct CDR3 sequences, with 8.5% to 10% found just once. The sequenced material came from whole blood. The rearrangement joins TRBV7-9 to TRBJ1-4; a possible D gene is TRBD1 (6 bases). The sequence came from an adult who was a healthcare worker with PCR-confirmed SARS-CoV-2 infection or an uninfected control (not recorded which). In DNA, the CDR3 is TGTGCCAGCAGCCCACAGGGTGAAAAACTGTTTTTT. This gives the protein CASSPQGEKLFF.